Below, 21 T cell receptor beta chains from the same sample are listed, as sequenced in a study of T cells in Graves' hyperthyroidism and ophthalmopathy. Amplification of TCR beta CDR3 regions was performed using RNA transcripts as template. HTBI primers were employed in a first-round RT-PCR of the TCR CDR3. Each CDR3 protein gets one entry after TCRdb re-called the multiplex PCR reads with MiXCR. The data contain 250,000 to 300,000 distinct CDR3 sequences, roughly 20% of them singletons. Sequenced sample: blood. The receptors originated from a man between 45 and 60 years old with Graves' ophthalmopathy.

There are a few counts of this clonotype. J is TRBJ2-1 and V is TRBV20-1; 10 bases match TRBD2. The V segment lost 3 bases and the J segment 4 bases; nucleotides outside the gene matches: 6. This CDR3 is built from 15 residues. Germline V gene data show CDR1 as DFQATT and CDR2 as SNEGSKA (reference sequence). The CDR3 spells CSASGRTSGYNEQFF. In DNA form, the CDR3 reads TGCAGTGCTAGCGGCAGGACTAGCGGTTACAATGAGCAGTTCTTC.

V usage is TRBV13 and J usage is TRBJ1-2; 7 nucleotides line up with TRBD1. Germline trimming cut 2 bases from V and 6 bases from J; bases unmatched to any gene: 9. Germline CDR1 and CDR2: PRHDT and FYEKMQ (reference sequence). This CDR3 is built from 15 residues. The CDR3: CASSLYSEGANGYTF. The CDR3 DNA sequence: TGTGCCAGCAGCTTATACTCGGAGGGGGCGAATGGCTACACCTTC. Based on the CDR3 plus reference TRBV13 and TRBJ1-2, the full variable domain is AAGVIQSPRHLIKEKRETATLKCYPIPRHDTVYWYQQGPGQDPQFLISFYEKMQSDKGSIPDRFSAQQFSDYHSELNMSSLELGDSALYFCASSLYSEGANGYTFGSGTRLTVV.

This clonotype was counted ten times or more. The rearrangement links TRBV28 to TRBJ1-2, with 7 bases identical to TRBD1. Unmatched junction bases numbered 11, after V lost 2 bases and J lost 8 bases. The germline V gene encodes CDR1 MDHEN and CDR2 SYDVKM. CDR3 length: 15 amino acids. The CDR3 coding sequence is TGTGCCAGCAGTTTAGGCATAGGGGGCGCGGGGGGCTACACCTTC. It translates to CASSLGIGGAGGYTF.

This clonotype was recorded at least ten times. The chain is built from TRBV7-2 and TRBJ2-5; 13 bases line up with TRBD2. V trimming: 1 base; J trimming: 3 bases; junction bases outside the gene matches: 8. The CDR3 loop spans 18 amino acids. Germline V gene lookup returns CDR1 SGHTA and CDR2 FQGNSA. The CDR3 DNA reads TGTGCCAGCAGCTTAGATCCGATCGGACTAGCGGGGGAAGAGACCCAGTACTTC. It encodes CASSLDPIGLAGEETQYF.

This clonotype was counted a few times. The chain couples TRBV20-1 to TRBJ2-7; 11 positions match TRBD2. V trimming: 6 bases; J trimming: 3 bases; junction bases outside the gene matches: 7. Germline-derived CDR1 and CDR2 are DFQATT and SNEGSKA (reference sequence). This CDR3 is built from 14 residues. The CDR3 region is CSATSGSGVYEQYF. The DNA for the CDR3 is TGCAGTGCCACTAGCGGGAGCGGGGTCTACGAGCAGTACTTC.

In its sample, this clonotype was seen a few times. V usage is TRBV20-1 and J usage is TRBJ1-2; a possible D gene is TRBD1 (5 bases). V lost 4 bases, J lost 2 bases, and 11 bases lay in between. The CDR3 is made up of 13 amino acids. The germline V gene encodes CDR1 DFQATT and CDR2 SNEGSKA (reference sequence). The CDR3 coding sequence is TGCAGTGCTACCTTAACAGGAAACTATGGCTACACCTTC. This gives the protein CSATLTGNYGYTF.

This clonotype was seen repeatedly, ten times or more. The chain recombines TRBV3-1 with TRBJ1-3; D is unresolved. This CDR3 region has 14 residues. Trimming removed 3 bases at V and 4 bases at J, with 10 bases between. CDR1 is LGHDT, CDR2 YNNKEL, per germline (reference sequence). CDR3 sequence reads: CASSHRGSGNTIYF. The CDR3, as DNA: TGTGCCAGCAGCCACCGAGGGAGCGGAAACACCATATATTTT.

The table lists this clonotype with many counts. The V and J genes are TRBV5-1 and TRBJ2-5, with TRBD1 matching over 10 bases. With V trimmed by 4 bases and J by 4 bases, 10 bases remained unmatched. The CDR3 is 16 amino acids. From germline, CDR1 is SGHRS and CDR2 YFSETQ. The CDR3 DNA sequence: TGCGCCAGCAGCATGACTCAGACAGGGGGCGGAGAGACCCAGTACTTC. Protein sequence: CASSMTQTGGGETQYF.

In its sample, this clonotype was seen many times. The CDR3 bases are TGCAGTAGTGACAGAGACCATGGCGAGCAGTACTTC. Amino acids: CSSDRDHGEQYF. The rearrangement links TRBV20-1 to TRBJ2-7; D possibly corresponds to TRBD1 (5 bases). The CDR3 length is 12 residues. The ends were cut back, 8 bases at V and 6 bases at J, with 17 bases in the middle. Per germline, CDR1 DFQATT and CDR2 SNEGSKA (reference sequence).

The chain carries TRBV24-1 and TRBJ2-1; TRBD1 aligns across 7 bases. Germline V CDR1 and CDR2: KGHDR, SFDVKD. The CDR3 covers 15 residues. V lost 4 bases and J lost 7; bases outside the gene matches: 9. For the CDR3, the DNA is TGTGCCACCAGTGACCGGGACACAGGGGAGAATGAGCAGTTCTTC. It yields the protein CATSDRDTGENEQFF.

This clonotype was seen ten or more times. The chain employs TRBV18 and TRBJ2-7, with 9 bases matching TRBD1. The CDR3 covers 16 residues. CDR1 is KGHSH and CDR2 is LQKENI in the germline V gene. With 3 bases clipped from V and 4 bases from J, the junction kept 10 bases outside the gene matches. CDR3 sequence reads: CASSPRDRAVGYEQYF. For the CDR3, the DNA is TGTGCCAGCTCACCGAGGGACAGGGCCGTCGGGTACGAGCAGTACTTC. Drawing the rest from reference TRBV18 and TRBJ2-7, the complete variable domain is NAGVMQNPRHLVRRRGQEARLRCSPMKGHSHVYWYRQLPEEGLKFMVYLQKENIIDESGMPKERFSAEFPKEGPSILRIQQVVRGDSAAYFCASSPRDRAVGYEQYFGPGTRLTVT.

This clonotype was seen repeatedly, ten times or more. The chain joins TRBV5-1 to TRBJ1-1; possibly TRBD1 for D (5 bases). CDR1 SGHRS and CDR2 YFSETQ come from the germline V gene. This CDR3 region has 12 residues. With 4 bases removed from V and 7 bases from J, the gap between germline ends came to 11 bases. The CDR3 DNA sequence: TGCGCCAGCAGCACCGGGACCTATGAAGCTTTCTTT. Residues: CASSTGTYEAFF. Full variable domain (outside the CDR3, taken from reference TRBV5-1 and TRBJ1-1): KAGVTQTPRYLIKTRGQQVTLSCSPISGHRSVSWYQQTPGQGLQFLFEYFSETQRNKGNFPGRFSGRQFSNSRSEMNVSTLELGDSALYLCASSTGTYEAFFGQGTRLTVV.

This chain joins TRBV19 and TRBJ2-1; 11 bases map to TRBD2. Unmatched junction bases numbered 25, after V lost 4 bases and J lost 8 bases. Germline CDR1 reads LNHDA; CDR2 reads SQIVND (reference sequence). The CDR3 loop spans 21 amino acids. Written as DNA, the CDR3 is TGTGCCAGTAGTACCGGGCCAGGGGGAGATAGCGGGAGGGCCTTTTGGGATGAGCAGTTCTTC. This translates into CASSTGPGGDSGRAFWDEQFF.

The table lists this clonotype with many counts. J is TRBJ2-5 and V is TRBV7-9, with D tentatively TRBD1 (6 bases). Trimming cost V 1 base and J 1 base, with 19 bases left between them. Germline CDR1 SEHNR, CDR2 FQNEAQ (reference sequence). The CDR3 extends over 18 amino acids. The CDR3 bases are TGTGCCAGCAGCTTAGGTCAGGGGCCGATAAGGGCCCAAGAGACCCAGTACTTC. Its protein product is CASSLGQGPIRAQETQYF.

V is TRBV6-1 and J is TRBJ2-7; the match to TRBD2 covers 9 bases. The germline V gene has CDR1 MNHNS and CDR2 SASEGT. The CDR3 contains 14 residues. The J segment lost 6 bases and the V segment lost 7 bases, leaving 10 bases of the junction unmatched. CDR3 residues: CASNGLAGPGEQYF. As DNA, the CDR3 is TGTGCCAGCAACGGGCTAGCGGGACCAGGCGAGCAGTACTTC.

This clonotype was observed many times. The chain has TRBV6-1 and TRBJ2-7, with TRBD2 matching 8 bases. Per the germline V gene, CDR1 is MNHNS and CDR2 is SASEGT. Unmatched junction bases numbered 13, after V lost 7 bases and J lost 5 bases. This CDR3 comprises 15 residues. As DNA, the CDR3 is TGTGCCAGCAAGAGTAGGCGGGGGGATCTGAACGAGCAGTACTTC. Its translation is CASKSRRGDLNEQYF.

This sequence joins TRBV7-3 and TRBJ2-7; 11 nucleotides line up with TRBD1. The germline gives CDR1 SGHTA, CDR2 FQGTGA. CDR3 length equals 16 residues. J gave up 1 base and V 4 bases, and 6 bases lay outside the gene matches. The CDR3 sequence: CASSWTGTGGSYEQYF. The CDR3 DNA sequence: TGTGCCAGCAGCTGGACCGGGACAGGGGGTTCCTACGAGCAGTACTTC.

Many counts were recorded for this clonotype. The chain employs TRBV11-2 and TRBJ2-1; 10 bases map to TRBD1. This CDR3 has 15 amino acids. Germline V gives CDR1 SGHAT, CDR2 FQNNGV. With 5 bases clipped from V and 4 bases from J, the junction kept 5 bases outside the gene matches. The CDR3 nucleotides read TGTGCCAGCAGCGAGACAGGGGGCTTGTACAATGAGCAGTTCTTC. It codes for CASSETGGLYNEQFF.

At least ten counts were recorded for this clonotype. The chain recombines TRBV28 with TRBJ2-1; 8 bases are shared with TRBD2. Germline V CDR1 and CDR2: MDHEN, SYDVKM. The CDR3 is 14 amino acids. After removal of 8 bases from V and 4 bases from J, the junction contained 7 bases not matched to a gene. Here the CDR3 DNA reads TGTGCCAGCCGTAGCGGGATTGGGTACAATGAGCAGTTCTTC. It is translated as CASRSGIGYNEQFF. Drawing the rest from reference TRBV28 and TRBJ2-1, the complete variable domain is DVKVTQSSRYLVKRTGEKVFLECVQDMDHENMFWYRQDPGLGLRLIYFSYDVKMKEKGDIPEGYSVSREKKERFSLILESASTNQTSMYLCASRSGIGYNEQFFGPGTRLTVL.

This clonotype was picked up many times. This chain uses TRBV5-1 with TRBJ1-1; perhaps TRBD1 as D (5 bases). Germline CDR1 reads SGHRS; CDR2 reads YFSETQ. The length of the CDR3 is 15 residues. Trimming removed 4 bases at V and 6 bases at J, with 19 bases between. The CDR3 coding sequence is TGCGCCAGCAGCCCTTATCCGGGACGAGGGGCTGAAGCTTTCTTT. Residues: CASSPYPGRGAEAFF.

This clonotype has at least ten counts. The J gene is TRBJ2-3, the V gene TRBV5-1, with D unresolved. Trimming removed 1 base at V and 1 base at J, with 13 bases between. Germline values: CDR1 SGHRS, CDR2 YFSETQ. The CDR3 spans 16 residues. CDR3 residues: CASSLRPTRGTDTQYF. In nucleotides, the CDR3 is TGCGCCAGCAGCTTGCGCCCTACCCGGGGCACAGATACGCAGTATTTT.